These 19 T cell receptor beta chains were all obtained from the same sample, sequenced in a study of T cell responses to AZD1222 COVID-19 vaccine. Generated by immunoSEQ multiplex PCR, the TCRdb table keeps only in-frame clones and is missing some. Of 95,000 to 150,000 clones in the sample, about 90% are singletons; the top ten hold under 9%. The specimen comprised peripheral blood, sampled 28 days after the second AZD1222 dose. These receptors were obtained from an adult who received the AZD1222 COVID-19 vaccine.

This chain uses TRBV6-1 with TRBJ2-5; TRBD1 matches at 8 bases. The CDR3 spans 15 residues. The ends lost 1 base at V and 4 bases at J; junction bases unmatched: 5. The germline gives CDR1 MNHNS, CDR2 SASEGT. In DNA, the CDR3 is TGTGCCAGCAGTGAAGGCAGGGGGCACGTAGAGACCCAGTACTTC. Translated, it gives CASSEGRGHVETQYF.

This chain connects TRBV4-1 to TRBJ2-7; 8 nucleotides agree with TRBD2. The germline V gene has CDR1 MGHRA and CDR2 YSYEKL. The CDR3 is 17 amino acids. V gave up 0 bases and J gave up 6 bases; unmatched junction bases: 13. CDR3 amino acids: CASSQDPIAGGTSEQYF. The CDR3 DNA sequence: TGCGCCAGCAGCCAAGACCCCATCGCGGGAGGAACGTCCGAGCAGTACTTC.

Comment on this clone: A read error may produce the germline difference seen at one junction end. J is TRBJ2-7 and V is TRBV7-7; unclear D gene. CDR3 size: 13 residues. CDR1 is SSHAT and CDR2 is FNYEAQ in the germline V gene (reference sequence). CDR3 coding DNA: TGTGCTAGCAGCTTAAACGGAGTGCATGAGCAGTACTTC. Translation gives CASSLNGVHEQYF.

This CDR3 reads CASSSTWDLSDTEAFF. Written as DNA, the CDR3 is TGTGCCAGCAGCTCTACTTGGGACTTATCCGACACTGAAGCTTTCTTT. The rearrangement links TRBV7-9 to TRBJ1-1; weak D call: TRBD1 (5 bases). CDR3 length: 16 residues. The germline V and J ends were trimmed by 4 bases and 3 bases, with 18 bases remaining between them. Germline lookup yields CDR1 SEHNR and CDR2 FQNEAQ (reference sequence).

This clone has only a few counts. The rearrangement uses TRBV28 and TRBJ1-1; D might be TRBD1 (5 bases). This CDR3 has 15 residues. The germline gives CDR1 MDHEN, CDR2 SYDVKM. Trimming left V 8 bases short and J 4 bases short, with 20 bases between. Here the CDR3 DNA reads TGTGCCAGCTCCTACCGGGGGTCGGTGGGCACTGAAGCTTTCTTT. The encoded protein is CASSYRGSVGTEAFF.

The J gene is TRBJ1-5, the V gene TRBV7-9; D uncertain. In germline, CDR1 is SEHNR, CDR2 FQNEAQ (reference sequence). V was trimmed by 1 base and J by 7 bases, leaving 8 bases between them. The CDR3 loop spans 13 amino acids. CDR3 residues: CASSLGGPQPQHF. The CDR3 region has the DNA TGTGCCAGCAGCTTAGGAGGGCCCCAGCCCCAGCATTTT.

The J gene is TRBJ2-1, the V gene TRBV29-1; D remains unclear. Germline V gene data show CDR1 as SQVTM and CDR2 as ANQGSEA. The CDR3 runs to 10 residues. V lost 8 bases and J 8 bases, leaving 10 bases between the germline ends. For the CDR3, the DNA is TGCAGCTGCTGGGCAGATGAGCAGTTCTTC. Translating it yields CSCWADEQFF.

The chain uses TRBV7-9 and TRBJ1-4, with D perhaps matching TRBD1 (6 bases). Germline V gene sequence: CDR1 SEHNR, CDR2 FQNEAQ (reference sequence). CDR3 length: 15 residues. The germline V and J ends were trimmed by 4 bases and 5 bases, with 14 bases remaining between them. Here the CDR3 DNA reads TGTGCCAGCAGCTCTAACAGGGAACAAAATGAAAAACTGTTTTTT. It is translated as CASSSNREQNEKLFF.

The rearrangement links TRBV19 to TRBJ1-3, with a weak D call TRBD1 (5 bases). V was trimmed by 6 bases and J by 3 bases, leaving 12 bases between them. The CDR3 is made up of 14 amino acids. Germline assignment: CDR1 LNHDA and CDR2 SQIVND (reference sequence). As DNA, the CDR3 is TGTGCCAGTAGCCAAGGGGTCATTGGAAACACCATATATTTT. Amino acids: CASSQGVIGNTIYF.

The chain couples TRBV7-8 to TRBJ1-1; 10 bases line up with TRBD1. V lost 6 bases to trimming and J lost 12 bases; unmatched junction nucleotides: 13. The CDR3 totals 14 residues. Germline V CDR1 and CDR2: SGHVS, FQNEAQ. The DNA for the CDR3 is TGTGCCAGCAGACCTATCGGACAGGGGGGGTCGACTTTCTTT. This translates into CASRPIGQGGSTFF.

V is TRBV7-6 and J is TRBJ2-3, with unresolved D. The CDR3 has 14 amino acids. Per the germline V gene, CDR1 is SGHVS and CDR2 is FNYEAQ. V shed 3 bases and J shed 3 bases, with 10 bases lying between them. Written as DNA, the CDR3 is TGTGCCAGCAGCTTGGACCCCCTGACAGATACGCAGTATTTT. Translating gives CASSLDPLTDTQYF. Variable domain in full (rest from reference TRBV7-6 and TRBJ2-3): GAGVSQSPRYKVTKRGQDVALRCDPISGHVSLYWYRQALGQGPEFLTYFNYEAQQDKSGLPNDRFSAERPEGSISTLTIQRTEQRDSAMYRCASSLDPLTDTQYFGPGTRLTVL.

The CDR3 DNA follows: TGTGCCAGCAGCGAGGGGCGGGCTACAGATACGCAGTATTTT. Translating it yields CASSEGRATDTQYF. The chain links TRBV2 to TRBJ2-3; D might be TRBD1 or TRBD2, each matching 5 bases. Per germline, CDR1 SNHLY and CDR2 FYNNEI. This CDR3 is 14 amino acids long. The ends were cut back, 6 bases at V and 3 bases at J, with 13 bases in the middle.

The rearrangement joins TRBV9 to TRBJ2-3; unclear D gene. Trimming removed 3 bases at V and 2 bases at J, with 10 bases between. The V gene's germline CDR1 is SGDLS and CDR2 YYNGEE. This CDR3 is built from 14 residues. CDR3 residues: CASSAGVPTDTQYF. CDR3 coding DNA: TGTGCCAGCAGCGCTGGTGTGCCCACAGATACGCAGTATTTT.

The rearrangement links TRBV5-1 to TRBJ2-7; possibly TRBD1 or TRBD2 for D (5 bases each). Trimming removed 3 bases from V and 3 bases from J, with 13 bases in between. CDR1 and CDR2 (germline): SGHRS, YFSETQ. The CDR3 extends over 14 amino acids. The CDR3 coding sequence is TGCGCCAGCAGCTCGGGACGGACGAACTACGAGCAGTACTTC. Protein product: CASSSGRTNYEQYF. Complete variable domain (other parts from reference TRBV5-1 and TRBJ2-7): KAGVTQTPRYLIKTRGQQVTLSCSPISGHRSVSWYQQTPGQGLQFLFEYFSETQRNKGNFPGRFSGRQFSNSRSEMNVSTLELGDSALYLCASSSGRTNYEQYFGPGTRLTVT.

J is TRBJ1-4 and V is TRBV3-1 (or the pseudogene TRBV3-2); D call uncertain. V was shortened by 3 bases and J by 4 bases, with 9 bases between the two germline ends. This CDR3 region has 14 residues. CDR1 is LGHDT, CDR2 YNNKEL, per germline (reference sequence). Here the CDR3 DNA reads TGTGCCAGCAGCCATCGGCCGGTTAATGAAAAACTGTTTTTT. It yields the protein CASSHRPVNEKLFF.

This clone was seen once. The gene calls are TRBV5-8 and TRBJ1-4, with 8 bases matching TRBD1. CDR1 and CDR2 from the germline V gene are SGHTS and YDEGEE. With V trimmed by 4 bases and J by 5 bases, 10 bases remained unmatched. The CDR3 is made up of 16 amino acids. The CDR3 nucleotides are TGTGCCAGCAGCCGAAAGGGGACAGGTTGGAATGAAAAACTGTTTTTT. It specifies CASSRKGTGWNEKLFF. The variable domain in full, completed from reference TRBV5-8 and TRBJ1-4, reads EAGVTQSPTHLIKTRGQQATLRCSPISGHTSVYWYQQALGLGLQFLLWYDEGEERNRGNFPPRFSGRQFPNYSSELNVNALELEDSALYLCASSRKGTGWNEKLFFGSGTQLSVL.

The rearrangement uses TRBV19 and TRBJ1-1, with D tentatively TRBD1 (6 bases). V gave up 5 bases and J gave up 4 bases, with 17 bases separating them. The CDR3 has 15 amino acids. Germline V lookup: CDR1 LNHDA, CDR2 SQIVND (reference sequence). CDR3 amino acids: CASSAAGAVGTEAFF. The CDR3 nucleotides are TGTGCCAGTAGTGCCGCAGGGGCGGTTGGCACTGAAGCTTTCTTT.

CDR3 amino acids: CASSGLAGGNEQFF. The CDR3 nucleotides are TGTGCCAGCTCCGGACTAGCGGGGGGGAATGAGCAGTTCTTC. V is TRBV18 and J is TRBJ2-1; 15 nucleotides line up with TRBD2. This CDR3 contains 14 residues. V dropped 6 bases and J dropped 7; count of bases not matched to a gene: 1. From germline, CDR1 is KGHSH and CDR2 LQKENI.

The chain joins TRBV19 to TRBJ2-7; the D is unclear. The CDR3 runs to 15 residues. The germline V and J ends were trimmed by 4 bases and 2 bases, with 15 bases remaining between them. The germline V gene encodes CDR1 LNHDA and CDR2 SQIVND (reference sequence). The CDR3 DNA reads TGTGCCAGTAGTAGGCCCGGGCAGCCCGCCTACGAGCAGTACTTC. Amino acid sequence: CASSRPGQPAYEQYF. Full variable domain (missing parts from reference TRBV19 and TRBJ2-7): DGGITQSPKYLFRKEGQNVTLSCEQNLNHDAMYWYRQDPGQGLRLIYYSQIVNDFQKGDIAEGYSVSREKKESFPLTVTSAQKNPTAFYLCASSRPGQPAYEQYFGPGTRLTVT.